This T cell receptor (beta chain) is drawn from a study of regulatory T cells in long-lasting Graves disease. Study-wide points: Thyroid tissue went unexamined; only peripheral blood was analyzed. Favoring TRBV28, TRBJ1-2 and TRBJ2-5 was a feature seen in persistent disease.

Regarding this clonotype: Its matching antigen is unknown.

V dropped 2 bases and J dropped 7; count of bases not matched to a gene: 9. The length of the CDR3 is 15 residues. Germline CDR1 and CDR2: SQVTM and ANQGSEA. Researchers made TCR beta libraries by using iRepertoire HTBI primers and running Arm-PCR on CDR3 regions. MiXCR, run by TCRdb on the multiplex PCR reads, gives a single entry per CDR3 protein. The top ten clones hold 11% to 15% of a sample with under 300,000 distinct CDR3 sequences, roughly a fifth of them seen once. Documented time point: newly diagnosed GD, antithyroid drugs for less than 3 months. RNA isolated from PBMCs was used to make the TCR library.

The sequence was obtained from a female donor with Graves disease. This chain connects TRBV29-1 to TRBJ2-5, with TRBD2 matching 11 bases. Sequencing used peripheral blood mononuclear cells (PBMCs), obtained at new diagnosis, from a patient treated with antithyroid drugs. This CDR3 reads CSVESSGRTGGTQYF. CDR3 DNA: TGCAGCGTTGAATCTAGCGGGAGGACCGGGGGGACCCAGTACTTC. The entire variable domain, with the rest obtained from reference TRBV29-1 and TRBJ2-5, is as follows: SAVISQKPSRDICQRGTSLTIQCQVDSQVTMMFWYRQQPGQSLTLIATANQGSEATYESGFVIDKFPISRPNLTFSTLTVSNMSPEDSSIYLCSVESSGRTGGTQYFGPGTRLLVL.